This T cell receptor beta chain was observed in a study of shared clonotypes between healthy human individuals. General observations from the study: In several donors, around 5% of naive CD4 clonotypes appeared in common.

This clone was recorded many times. Its matching antigen is unknown. Different DNA sequences within this sample yield the same CDR3. V was cut by 0 bases and J by 2 bases, with 1 base left in between. The CDR3 covers 12 residues. Germline V gene lookup returns CDR1 GTSNPN and CDR2 SVGIG (reference sequence). Profiled with immunoSEQ multiplex PCR; TCRdb holds only in-frame clones, not every one. The sample contains about 680,000 clones, about two thirds of which appear only once. This sequence was found in a woman aged 30 to 39 in good health. V is TRBV30 and J is TRBJ1-4; the D is unclear. The material sequenced was memory CD4+ T cells sorted from blood. Described subset: CD45RA-negative fraction. The CDR3 protein is CAWSVTNEKLFF. The CDR3 DNA reads as TGTGCCTGGAGTGTCACTAATGAAAAACTGTTTTTT.